This TCR beta chain was found in a study of T cell clonotyping in hematopoietic cell transplantation. Study in general: Recipient samples before transplant were obtained post-cytoreduction.

This sample's time point: recipient sample about 28 days before transplant, after cytoreduction. The CDR3 spans 13 residues. Germline V gives CDR1 MDHEN, CDR2 SYDVKM. Trimming removed 3 bases from V and 7 bases from J; junction bases left unmatched: 5. About this clone itself: What it recognizes is unknown.

TCRdb keeps only in-frame clones here, not all; method: immunoSEQ multiplex PCR. The sample holds tens of thousands of clones; 85% to 90% are singletons and the top ten take 5.5% to 7%. Study-level findings and limits: Few recipient clonotypes overlapped donors; over 95% were de novo at given depth. After transplant, recipient diversity fell while pathologically expanded clonotypes grew through day 180.

The input for sequencing was peripheral blood mononuclear cells, taken before stem cell transplant. The rearrangement joins TRBV28 to TRBJ2-5, with TRBD1 matching over 7 bases. The clonotype originates from a man in his 60s with biphenotypic leukemia. Some clones in this sample may be carry-over from other donors' samples. The CDR3 DNA sequence: TGTGCCAGCAGTTTGACAGGGCCGGGGACCCAGTACTTC. This codes for CASSLTGPGTQYF. Full variable domain (remainder filled in from reference TRBV28 and TRBJ2-5): DVKVTQSSRYLVKRTGEKVFLECVQDMDHENMFWYRQDPGLGLRLIYFSYDVKMKEKGDIPEGYSVSREKKERFSLILESASTNQTSMYLCASSLTGPGTQYFGPGTRLLVL.